This T cell receptor beta chain was sequenced during a study of tumor and adjacent non-tumor tissue in lung cancer. Study results and caveats: Significantly higher TCR diversity was found in tumor than normal lung.

Turning to this clonotype: The antigen is undetermined. This CDR3 is missing its conserved last phenylalanine or tryptophan, likely due to a read error. The limits of the CDR3 on the DNA are not certain, so only TCRdb's listed CDR3 is given.

Three rounds of nested PCR, following a modified ARM-PCR protocol, produced the TCRbeta library. Each CDR3 protein is one row after TCRdb ran MiXCR on the multiplex PCR reads. The sample shows over 100,000 distinct CDR3 sequences, about 64% of them seen only once. Looked up from germline, CDR1 is LGHNA and CDR2 is YSLEER. The CDR3 length equals 16 residues, ends included. No cell sorting was done before RNA was extracted from the tissue. The normal lung tissue was taken more than 3 cm from the tumor edge. Between August and November 2014, newly diagnosed, chemotherapy-naive lung cancer patients underwent thoracic surgery in China.

The gene calls are TRBV4-3 and TRBJ2-7; TRBD2 is the table's D call, not checked against the DNA. The specimen was distant non-tumor lung tissue. This sequence originates from a man in his sixties with non-small cell lung cancer. CDR3 protein: CASSQDQPSGSYEQCS.